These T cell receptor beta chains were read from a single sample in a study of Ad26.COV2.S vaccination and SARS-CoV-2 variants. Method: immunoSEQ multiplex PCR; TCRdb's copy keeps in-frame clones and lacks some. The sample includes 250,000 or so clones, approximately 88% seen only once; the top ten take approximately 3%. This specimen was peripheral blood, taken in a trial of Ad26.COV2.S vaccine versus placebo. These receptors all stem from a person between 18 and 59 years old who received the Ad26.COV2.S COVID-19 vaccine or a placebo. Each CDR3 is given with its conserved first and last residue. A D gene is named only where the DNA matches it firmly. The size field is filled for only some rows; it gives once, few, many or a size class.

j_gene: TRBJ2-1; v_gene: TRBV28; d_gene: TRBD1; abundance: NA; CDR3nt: TGTGCCAGCAGTCCCAGACAGGGGGCGAGGGTAGTCCTTAGCTCCTACAATGAGCAGTTCTTC; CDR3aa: CASSPRQGARVVLSSYNEQFF
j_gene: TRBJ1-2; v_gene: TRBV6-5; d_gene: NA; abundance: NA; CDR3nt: TGTGCCAGCAGTAAGGCAGGGAACTATGGCTACACCTTC; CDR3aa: CASSKAGNYGYTF
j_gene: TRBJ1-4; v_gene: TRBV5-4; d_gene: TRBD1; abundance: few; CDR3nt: TGTGCCAGCAGCTTAACGGCAGGGGGTAATGAAAAACTGTTTTTT; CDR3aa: CASSLTAGGNEKLFF
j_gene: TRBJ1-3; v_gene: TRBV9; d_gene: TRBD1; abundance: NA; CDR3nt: TGTGCCAGCAGCCGGGACAGTGCCTCTGGAAACACCATATATTTT; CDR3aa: CASSRDSASGNTIYF
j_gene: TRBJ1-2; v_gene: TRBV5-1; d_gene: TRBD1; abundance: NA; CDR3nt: TGCGCCAGCAGGGACAGGGGGCGAGACTATGGCTACACCTTC; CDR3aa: CASRDRGRDYGYTF
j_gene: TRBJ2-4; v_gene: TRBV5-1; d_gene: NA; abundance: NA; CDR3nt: TGCGCCAGCAGCCTCGGTACGGTCCTACTAGCCAAAAACATTCAGTACTTC; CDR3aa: CASSLGTVLLAKNIQYF
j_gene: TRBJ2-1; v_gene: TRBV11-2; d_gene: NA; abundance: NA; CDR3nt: TGTGCCAGCAGCTTAGATCGAACTTCCAATGAGCAGTTCTTC; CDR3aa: CASSLDRTSNEQFF
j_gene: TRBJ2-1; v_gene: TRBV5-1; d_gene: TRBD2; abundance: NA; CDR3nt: TGCGCCAGCAGCGCCCTTAGCGGGGGGCCTTCTTCCTACAATGAGCAGTTCTTC; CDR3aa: CASSALSGGPSSYNEQFF
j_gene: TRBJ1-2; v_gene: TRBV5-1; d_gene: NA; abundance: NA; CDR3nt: TGCGCCAGCAGCTTGGCCCTGACAGGCCACTATGGCTACACCTTC; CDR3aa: CASSLALTGHYGYTF
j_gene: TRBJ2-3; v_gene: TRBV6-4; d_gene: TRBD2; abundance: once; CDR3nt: TGTGCCAGCAGCGCTAGCGGGGGGGCGCCAGATACGCAGTATTTT; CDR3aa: CASSASGGAPDTQYF
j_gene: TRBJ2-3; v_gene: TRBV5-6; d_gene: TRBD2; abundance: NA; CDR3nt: TGTGCCAGCAGCGGGGCCGGGACTAGCGAAACAGATACGCAGTATTTT; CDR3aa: CASSGAGTSETDTQYF
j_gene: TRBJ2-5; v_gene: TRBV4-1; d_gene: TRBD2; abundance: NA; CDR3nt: TGCGCCAGCAGCCCAGGCGGACTAGCGGGGAGAGAGACCCAGTACTTC; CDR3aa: CASSPGGLAGRETQYF
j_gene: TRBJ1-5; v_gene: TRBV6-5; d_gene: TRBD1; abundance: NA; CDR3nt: TGTGCCACCTCGAAAGGGGGCCAAAGGCAGCCCCAGCATTTT; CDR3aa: CATSKGGQRQPQHF
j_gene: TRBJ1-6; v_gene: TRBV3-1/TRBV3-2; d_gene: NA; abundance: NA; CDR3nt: TGTGCCAGCACCCACTTAAGGTCCTATAATTCACCCCTCCACTTT; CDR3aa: CASTHLRSYNSPLHF
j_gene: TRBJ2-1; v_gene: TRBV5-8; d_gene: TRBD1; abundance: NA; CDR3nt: TGTGCCAGCAGCGACAGGGGGGGATGGGGTGAGCAGTTCTTC; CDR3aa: CASSDRGGWGEQFF
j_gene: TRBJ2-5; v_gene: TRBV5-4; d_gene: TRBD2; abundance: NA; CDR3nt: TGTGCCAGCAGCTTGAACCACGCGGGGGACCGAAAAGAGACCCAGTACTTC; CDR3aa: CASSLNHAGDRKETQYF
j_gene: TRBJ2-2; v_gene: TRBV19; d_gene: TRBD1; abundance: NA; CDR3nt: TGTGCCAGTAGTCCCCTACCAGGGGGCTACACCGGGGAGCTGTTTTTT; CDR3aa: CASSPLPGGYTGELFF
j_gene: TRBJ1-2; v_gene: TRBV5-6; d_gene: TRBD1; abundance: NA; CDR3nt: TGTGCCAGCAGCTTCATACAGGGGTCCCACGGCTACACCTTC; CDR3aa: CASSFIQGSHGYTF
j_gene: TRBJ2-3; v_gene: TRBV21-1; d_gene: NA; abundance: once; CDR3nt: TGTGCTAGTTTGACAGATACGCAGTATTTT; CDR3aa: CASLTDTQYF
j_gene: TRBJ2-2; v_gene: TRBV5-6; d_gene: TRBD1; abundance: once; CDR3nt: TGTGCCAGCAGCAGGACAGGGTTTGGGAACACCGGGGAGCTGTTTTTT; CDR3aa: CASSRTGFGNTGELFF
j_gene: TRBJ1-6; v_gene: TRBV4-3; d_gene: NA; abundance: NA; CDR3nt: TGCGCCAGCAGCTCCCGGGTGAGGGATTCACCCCTCCACTTT; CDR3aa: CASSSRVRDSPLHF
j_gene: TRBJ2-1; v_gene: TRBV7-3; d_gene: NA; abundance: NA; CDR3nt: TGTGCCAGCAGCTTACAGGGGCCCCTTAGCTCCTACAATGAGCAGTTCTTC; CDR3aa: CASSLQGPLSSYNEQFF
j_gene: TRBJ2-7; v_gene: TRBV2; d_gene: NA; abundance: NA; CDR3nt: TGTGCCAGCAGTGGTTCCTACGAGCAGTACTTC; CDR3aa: CASSGSYEQYF
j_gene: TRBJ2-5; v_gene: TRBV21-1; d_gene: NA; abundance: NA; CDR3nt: TGTGCTAGCAGCAAAGCTGGGACTAGCGGTGAGACCCAGTACTTC; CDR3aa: CASSKAGTSGETQYF
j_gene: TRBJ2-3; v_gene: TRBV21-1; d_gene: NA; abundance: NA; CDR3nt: TGTGCCAGCAGCAGGACAGGGTTGTTGTGCGATACGCAGTATTTT; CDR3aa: CASSRTGLLCDTQYF
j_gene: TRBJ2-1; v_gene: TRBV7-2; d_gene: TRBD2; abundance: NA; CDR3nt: TGTGCCAGCAGCTTAGGCCTAGCGGGAGGCCATGAGCAGTTCTTC; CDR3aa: CASSLGLAGGHEQFF
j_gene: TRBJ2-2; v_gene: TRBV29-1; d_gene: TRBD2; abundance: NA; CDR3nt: TGCAGCGTTGAGAGGGTAGCGGGACCCAACACCGGGGAGCTGTTTTTT; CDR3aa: CSVERVAGPNTGELFF
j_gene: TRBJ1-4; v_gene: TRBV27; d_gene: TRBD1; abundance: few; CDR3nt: TGTGCCAGCAGCCCCGACAGGGGGCAGGAAAAACTGTTTTTT; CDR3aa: CASSPDRGQEKLFF
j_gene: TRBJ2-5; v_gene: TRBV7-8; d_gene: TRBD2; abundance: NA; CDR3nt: TGTGCCAGCAGCCCCTACCCGGGGGGGCAGAATACCCAGTACTTC; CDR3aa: CASSPYPGGQNTQYF
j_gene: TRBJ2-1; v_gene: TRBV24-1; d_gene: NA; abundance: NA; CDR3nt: TGTGCCACCAGTTTCCCTCCGTACTACAATGAGCAGTTCTTC; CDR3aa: CATSFPPYYNEQFF
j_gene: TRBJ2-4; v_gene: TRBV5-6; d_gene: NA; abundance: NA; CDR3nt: TGTGCCAGCAGCTTGGCAAGAGAAGAGTACTTC; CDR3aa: CASSLAREEYF
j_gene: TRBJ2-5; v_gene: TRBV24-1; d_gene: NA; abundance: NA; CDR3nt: TGTGCCACCAGTGATTCTTTTGGGGGTGGGATTGGGGACCCCCAAGAGACCCAGTACTTC; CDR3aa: CATSDSFGGGIGDPQETQYF
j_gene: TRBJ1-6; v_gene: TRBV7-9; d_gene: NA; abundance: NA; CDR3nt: TGTGCCAGCAGCTTAGGACAGGTTAATTCACCCCTCCACTTT; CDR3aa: CASSLGQVNSPLHF
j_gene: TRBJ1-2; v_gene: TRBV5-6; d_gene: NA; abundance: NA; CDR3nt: TGTGCCAGCAGCTCGGCAGGGACGGAGGCCCAGTTCTATGGCTACACCTTC; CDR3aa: CASSSAGTEAQFYGYTF
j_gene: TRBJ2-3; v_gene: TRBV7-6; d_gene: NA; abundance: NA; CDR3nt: TGTGCCAGCAGCTTACTCACAGATACGCAGTATTTT; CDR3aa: CASSLLTDTQYF
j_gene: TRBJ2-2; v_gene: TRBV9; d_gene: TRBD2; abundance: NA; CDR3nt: TGTGCCAGCAGCGTAACTAGCGGGAAAGGGGAGCTGTTTTTT; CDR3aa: CASSVTSGKGELFF
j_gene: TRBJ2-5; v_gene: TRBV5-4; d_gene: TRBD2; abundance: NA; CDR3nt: TGTGCCAGCAGCTCCAGAGCGGGAGGGCCCCATCAAGAGACCCAGTACTTC; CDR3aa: CASSSRAGGPHQETQYF
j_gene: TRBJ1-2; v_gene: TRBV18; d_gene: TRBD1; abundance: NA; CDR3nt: TGTGCCAGCTCATCCGGACAGGGCTCGAACTATGGCTACACCTTC; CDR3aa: CASSSGQGSNYGYTF
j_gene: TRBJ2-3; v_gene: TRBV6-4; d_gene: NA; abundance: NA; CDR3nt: TGTGCCAGCAGTGAAACCGCAGGGTTATCAGATACGCAGTATTTT; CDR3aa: CASSETAGLSDTQYF
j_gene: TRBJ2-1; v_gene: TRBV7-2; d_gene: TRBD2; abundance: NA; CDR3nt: TGTGCCAGCAGCATGCTAGCGGGAGTCGACTACAATGAGCAGTTCTTC; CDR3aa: CASSMLAGVDYNEQFF
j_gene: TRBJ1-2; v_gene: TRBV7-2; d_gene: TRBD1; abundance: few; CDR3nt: TGTGCCAGCAGCTTAGGGACGGGACAGGGCTATGGCTACACCTTC; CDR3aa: CASSLGTGQGYGYTF
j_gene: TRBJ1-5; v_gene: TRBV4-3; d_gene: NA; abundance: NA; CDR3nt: TGCGCCAGCACTGGACGGCGGTGGCCCCAGCATTTT; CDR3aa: CASTGRRWPQHF
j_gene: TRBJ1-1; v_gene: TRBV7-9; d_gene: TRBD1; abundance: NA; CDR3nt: TGTGCCAGCAGGGATACAGGGGGTGGGACTGAAGCTTTCTTT; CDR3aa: CASRDTGGGTEAFF
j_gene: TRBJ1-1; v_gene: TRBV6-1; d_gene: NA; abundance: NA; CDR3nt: TGTGCCAGCATCGGCAGGGTTGAAACTGAAGCTTTCTTT; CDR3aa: CASIGRVETEAFF
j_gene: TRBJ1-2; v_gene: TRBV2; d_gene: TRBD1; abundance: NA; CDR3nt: TGTGCCAGCAGGGAGACAGGGACCAACTATGGCTACACCTTC; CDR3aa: CASRETGTNYGYTF
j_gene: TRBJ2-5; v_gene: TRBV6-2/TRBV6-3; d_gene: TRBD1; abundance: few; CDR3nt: TGTGCCAGCAGTTACTCGCTCACAGGGGGGTTGGAGACCCAGTACTTC; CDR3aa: CASSYSLTGGLETQYF
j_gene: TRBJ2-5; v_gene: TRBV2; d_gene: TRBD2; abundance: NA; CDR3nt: TGTGCCAGCAGGCGGGAGGGAGAGACCCAGTACTTC; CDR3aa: CASRREGETQYF
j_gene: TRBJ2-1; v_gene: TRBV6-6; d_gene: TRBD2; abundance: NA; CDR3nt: TGTGCCAGCAGACGAGGGGCGGCGGGAGGTTACTACAATGAGCAGTTCTTC; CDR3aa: CASRRGAAGGYYNEQFF
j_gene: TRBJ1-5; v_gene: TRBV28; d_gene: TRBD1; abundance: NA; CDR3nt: TGTGCCAGCTCTTGGGGACAGGGTCGCAATCAGCCCCAGCATTTT; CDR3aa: CASSWGQGRNQPQHF
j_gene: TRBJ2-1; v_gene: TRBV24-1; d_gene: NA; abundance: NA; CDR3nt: TGTGCCACCGGGACTGTTAATGAGCAGTTCTTC; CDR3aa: CATGTVNEQFF
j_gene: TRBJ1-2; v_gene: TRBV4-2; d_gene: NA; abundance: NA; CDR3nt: TGTGCCAGCAGCAACGCAGAGCGGACTTTAAACTATGGCTACACCTTC; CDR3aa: CASSNAERTLNYGYTF
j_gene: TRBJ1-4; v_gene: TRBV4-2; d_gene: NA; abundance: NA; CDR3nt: TGTGCCAGCAGCCAACAAGGGTCCCGGTGGGCGAATGAAAAACTGTTTTTT; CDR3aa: CASSQQGSRWANEKLFF
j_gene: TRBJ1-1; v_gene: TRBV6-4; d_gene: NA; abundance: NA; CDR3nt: TGTGCCAGCAGTGACAGGCAGAACACTGAAGCTTTCTTT; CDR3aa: CASSDRQNTEAFF
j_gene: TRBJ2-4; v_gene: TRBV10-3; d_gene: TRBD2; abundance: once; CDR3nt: TGTGCCATCAGTGATATAGCGGGAGGGAGGGCCAAAAACATTCAGTACTTC; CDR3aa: CAISDIAGGRAKNIQYF
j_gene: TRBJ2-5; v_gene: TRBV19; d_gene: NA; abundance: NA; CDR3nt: TGTGCCAGTAGTATCCCCGGAGCGGGAGAGACCCAGTACTTC; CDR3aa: CASSIPGAGETQYF
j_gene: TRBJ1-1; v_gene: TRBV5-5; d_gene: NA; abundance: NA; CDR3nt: TGTGCCAGCAGCCTTGACAGGTTGAACACTGAAGCTTTCTTT; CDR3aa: CASSLDRLNTEAFF
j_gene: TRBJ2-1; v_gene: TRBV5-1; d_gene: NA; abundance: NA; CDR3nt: TGCGCCAGCAGCTTCACACTAGCATTCAATGAGCAGTTCTTC; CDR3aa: CASSFTLAFNEQFF
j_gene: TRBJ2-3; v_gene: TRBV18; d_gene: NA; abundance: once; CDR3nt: TGTGCCAGCTCACCCGAGGGTGAGCAGTATTTT; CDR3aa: CASSPEGEQYF
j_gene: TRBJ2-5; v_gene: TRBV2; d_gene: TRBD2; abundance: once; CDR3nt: TGTGCCAGCAGTGAAAGGCGGCGGGAGTGGGAGACCCAGTACTTC; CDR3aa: CASSERRREWETQYF